This T cell receptor (beta chain) was obtained from a study of T cell changes during pregnancy in multiple sclerosis. This clone was seen a few times. An end of the junction does not agree with germline; a read error may underlie this. Repertoires were generated with immunoSEQ multiplex PCR, while TCRdb's copy carries only in-frame clones and drops some. The table shows 35,000 to 50,000 clones, with around 89% occurring only once. This CDR3 spans 16 amino acids. The germline CDR1 and CDR2 sequences are SSHAT and FNYEAQ (reference sequence). Sample: CD4+ T cells from peripheral blood mononuclear cells, taken in the second trimester of pregnancy. The V call is TRBV7-7, the J call TRBJ2-5; TRBD2 matches at 11 bases. The sequence came from a female donor with multiple sclerosis, enrolled in a pregnancy study. The CDR3 nucleotides are TGTGCTAGCAGCCCCCGACTAGCGGGAAAGGGGGAGACCCAGTACTTC. Translated: CASSPRLAGKGETQYF.